This TCR beta chain derives from a study of response to subunit inactivated influenza vaccine (dated by TCRdb to the late 2010s). A note on the overall study: The study used deep quantitative T cell receptor repertoire profiling to track responses to a trivalent subunit inactivated influenza vaccine.

The library relied on RT-PCR. Sequencing was carried out with an Illumina HiSeq 2500. TCRdb redid the processing of the public reads, applying fastp at Q25 and MiXCR, and retained in-frame beta chains. CDR3 protein sequences are deduplicated, and each keeps its most common genes and DNA. In all, the sample holds 700,000 to 900,000 distinct CDR3 sequences, and around 20% of those were seen once. The ten largest clonotypes hold around 9.6% of the sample. V trim: 5 bases; J trim: 3 bases; unmatched bases: 7. From the cysteine through the phenylalanine, the CDR3 covers 15 amino acids. CDR3 DNA only is kept here, 45 bases in frame from base 1. According to the germline V gene (reference sequence), CDR1 reads DFQATT and CDR2 reads SNEGSKA. This clonotype was seen a few times. Its antigen has not been determined. The input lacks base qualities; no much larger clone sits a single base away. On the study overall, not on this receptor specifically: The authors suggested that each seasonal influenza vaccination may recruit only a limited number of new T cells.

The clonotype was recovered from a man in his forties or fifties who received an inactivated influenza vaccine. Donor details come from another sample of the same person, matched by shared clones. The source material was PBMCs from blood, sampled 5 to 6 days after vaccination. The chain is assembled from TRBV20-1 and TRBJ2-3; TRBD1 lines up with 11 middle nucleotides. The bases are TGCAGTGCTGAAACCGGGACAGGGGGTACAGATACGCAGTATTTT. This is translated as CSAETGTGGTDTQYF.